The T cell receptor beta chain described here comes from a study of T cells in Graves' hyperthyroidism and ophthalmopathy. Patients were excluded for uncontrolled infection, other autoimmune disease, pregnancy or lactation. Germline lookup yields CDR1 MNHNS and CDR2 SASEGT. V lost 7 bases and J 0 bases, leaving 13 bases between the germline ends. The CDR3 sequence is 15 residues long. Overall study findings and caveats: Separation of ophthalmopathy from stable hyperthyroidism was achieved by a 13 V-J model.

In this sample, this clonotype turned up a few times. Its antigen is not identified. The investigators amplified TCR beta CDR3 regions from RNA transcripts. Carried out on the TCR CDR3, a first-round RT-PCR used the HTBI primer set. TCRdb reprocessed the multiplex PCR reads via MiXCR and lists one record per CDR3 protein. The table has about 320,000 distinct CDR3 sequences, roughly 17% seen once. The rearrangement uses TRBV6-1 and TRBJ2-1; D gene uncertain. Sequenced sample: blood. The sequence derives from a man younger than 40 with Graves' hyperthyroidism. This CDR3 is CASIVIAGSYNEQFF. CDR3 nucleotides: TGTGCCAGCATCGTTATAGCAGGCTCCTACAATGAGCAGTTCTTC.